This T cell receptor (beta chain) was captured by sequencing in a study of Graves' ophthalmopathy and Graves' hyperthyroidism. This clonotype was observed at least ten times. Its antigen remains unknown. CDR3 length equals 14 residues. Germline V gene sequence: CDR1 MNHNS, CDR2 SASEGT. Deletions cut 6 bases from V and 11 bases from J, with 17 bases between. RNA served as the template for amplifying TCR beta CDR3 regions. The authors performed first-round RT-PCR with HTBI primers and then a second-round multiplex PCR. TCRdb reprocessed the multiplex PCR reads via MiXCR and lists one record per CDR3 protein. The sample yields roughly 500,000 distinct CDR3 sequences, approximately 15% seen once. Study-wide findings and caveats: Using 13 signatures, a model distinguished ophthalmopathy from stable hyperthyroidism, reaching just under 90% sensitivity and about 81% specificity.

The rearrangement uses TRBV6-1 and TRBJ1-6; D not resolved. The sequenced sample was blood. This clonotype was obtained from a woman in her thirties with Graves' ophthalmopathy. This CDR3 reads CASSPNSHEAPLHF. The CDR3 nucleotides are TGTGCCAGCAGCCCAAATAGTCACGAAGCACCCCTCCACTTT.